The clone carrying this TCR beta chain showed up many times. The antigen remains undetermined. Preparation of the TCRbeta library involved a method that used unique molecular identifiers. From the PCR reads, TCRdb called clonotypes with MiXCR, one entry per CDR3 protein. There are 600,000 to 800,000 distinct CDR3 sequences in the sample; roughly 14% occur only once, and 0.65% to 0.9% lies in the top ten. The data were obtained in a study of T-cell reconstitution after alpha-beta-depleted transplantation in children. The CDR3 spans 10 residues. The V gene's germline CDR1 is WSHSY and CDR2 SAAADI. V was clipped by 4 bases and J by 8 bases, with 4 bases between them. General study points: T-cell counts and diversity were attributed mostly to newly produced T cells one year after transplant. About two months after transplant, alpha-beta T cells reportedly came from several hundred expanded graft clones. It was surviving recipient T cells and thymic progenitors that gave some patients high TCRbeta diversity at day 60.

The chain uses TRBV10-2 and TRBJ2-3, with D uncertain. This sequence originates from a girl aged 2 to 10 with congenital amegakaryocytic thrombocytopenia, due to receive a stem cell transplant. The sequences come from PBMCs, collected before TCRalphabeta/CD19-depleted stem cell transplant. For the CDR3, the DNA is TGCGCCAGCAGTGGGGGTACGCAGTATTTT. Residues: CASSGGTQYF.